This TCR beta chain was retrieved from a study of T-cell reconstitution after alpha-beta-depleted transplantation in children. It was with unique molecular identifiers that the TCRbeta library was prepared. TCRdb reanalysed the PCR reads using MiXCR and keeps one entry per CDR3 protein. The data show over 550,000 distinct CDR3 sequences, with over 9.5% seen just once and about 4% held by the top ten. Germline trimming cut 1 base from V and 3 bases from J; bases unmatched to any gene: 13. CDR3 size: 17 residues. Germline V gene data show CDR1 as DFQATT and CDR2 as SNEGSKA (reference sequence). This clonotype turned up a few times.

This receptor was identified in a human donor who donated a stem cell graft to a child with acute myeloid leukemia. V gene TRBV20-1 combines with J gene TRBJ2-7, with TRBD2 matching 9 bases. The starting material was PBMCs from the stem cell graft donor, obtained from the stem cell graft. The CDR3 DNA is TGCAGTGCTAGAGGCAGCGGGAGGCTCTTCCTACACTACGAGCAGTACTTC. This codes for CSARGSGRLFLHYEQYF.